The 3 T cell receptor beta chains reported below all come from one sample, sequenced in a study of cytomegalovirus exposure and HLA in healthy donors. Primers: 60 Vbeta forward and 13 Jbeta reverse. The method was immunoSEQ multiplex PCR; TCRdb's version includes in-frame clones alone and lacks a portion of them. The table has roughly 250,000 clones, 80% seen once. The sample comprised PBMCs. The source is a girl aged 2-10 years in good health and CMV-seronegative.

This chain connects TRBV28 to TRBJ1-3, with TRBD1 matching 7 bases. J lost 4 bases, V lost 3 bases, and 3 bases had no gene match. The germline V gene has CDR1 MDHEN and CDR2 SYDVKM. The CDR3 extends over 14 amino acids. CDR3 loop: CASSFDRVGNTIYF. The CDR3 bases are TGTGCCAGCAGTTTCGACAGGGTCGGAAACACCATATATTTT.

V gene TRBV7-3 combines with J gene TRBJ2-1, with 7 bases that match TRBD2. The CDR3 sequence is 16 residues long. Per the germline V gene, CDR1 is SGHTA and CDR2 is FQGTGA. Trimming at V came to 5 bases and at J to 0 bases, leaving 7 bases not matched to a gene. CDR3 nucleotide sequence: TGTGCCAGCAGCCCCAAGTCTAGCGGCTCCTACAATGAGCAGTTCTTC. Amino acids: CASSPKSSGSYNEQFF.

This clone was counted a few times. This chain links TRBV18 with TRBJ2-2; D gene unclear. V was clipped by 2 bases and J by 1 base, with 5 bases between them. The CDR3 runs 14 residues. Germline lookup yields CDR1 KGHSH and CDR2 LQKENI. Here the CDR3 reads CASSPNGNTGELFF. CDR3 nucleotides: TGTGCCAGCTCACCAAACGGGAACACCGGGGAGCTGTTTTTT.